This TCR beta chain appears in the sequencing data of a study of blood T cells in healthy people across ages. Alongside a J-beta primer mix, a sample-barcoded 5' primer served in a second PCR lasting roughly 6 to 11 cycles. TCRdb independently ran MiXCR on the 5' RACE reads; one entry per CDR3 protein. The sample yields about 750,000 distinct CDR3 sequences, 53% seen once. The CDR3 spans 15 residues. V shed 0 bases and J shed 3 bases, with 12 bases lying between them. Germline CDR1 reads MGHRA; CDR2 reads YSYEKL. The source is a man older than 75 in good health. The sequencing input was blood. The V call is TRBV4-1, the J call TRBJ2-7; tentative D call: TRBD1 (5 bases). CDR3 DNA sequence: TGCGCCAGCAGCCAAGATGGGGCCAGGTACTACGAGCAGTACTTC. It yields the protein CASSQDGARYYEQYF.